A selection of T cell receptor beta chains follows, all from one sample in a study of blood T cell repertoires in COVID-19. Method: immunoSEQ multiplex PCR; TCRdb's copy keeps in-frame clones and lacks some. The table has 250,000 to 350,000 clones, roughly 87% seen once. The sample was peripheral blood. The receptors derive from a woman between 50 and 59 years old who had recovered from COVID-19. Each CDR3 is given with its conserved first and last residue. D genes are given only for firm matches. A clone size is listed for some rows: how often the clone was seen (once, few, many), or a class if it is expanded.

>TRBD1|-|TRBJ2-2|TRBV4-2
CASSQGQGASGELFF
TGTGCCAGCAGCCAGGGACAGGGGGCCTCCGGGGAGCTGTTTTTT
>-|once|TRBJ2-1|TRBV7-9
CASSLGTSGRRGGEQFF
TGTGCCAGCAGCTTAGGGACCTCGGGACGGAGGGGGGGTGAGCAGTTCTTC
>-|-|TRBJ1-1|TRBV5-1
CASARGWQNTEAFF
TGCGCCAGCGCCCGAGGATGGCAGAACACTGAAGCTTTCTTT
>TRBD1|-|TRBJ2-1|TRBV30
CAWSEGAAPYNEQFF
TGTGCCTGGAGTGAGGGGGCCGCACCTTACAATGAGCAGTTCTTC
>TRBD1|-|TRBJ2-7|TRBV6-5
CASRRDSSYEQYF
TGTGCCAGCCGACGGGACAGCTCCTACGAGCAGTACTTC
>-|-|TRBJ1-5|TRBV19
CASRQRRKARNQPQHF
TGTGCCAGCCGCCAACGGAGGAAGGCCCGCAATCAGCCCCAGCATTTT
>-|-|TRBJ2-7|TRBV6-2/TRBV6-3
CASSLNSNEQYF
TGTGCCAGCAGCCTCAATTCAAACGAGCAGTACTTC
>-|-|TRBJ1-4|TRBV2
CASRPPGGNEKLFF
TGTGCCAGCAGGCCCCCGGGGGGCAATGAAAAACTGTTTTTT
>-|-|TRBJ2-2|TRBV4-1
CASSRPLASGQGTGELFF
TGCGCCAGCAGCCGCCCTTTGGCGTCCGGCCAGGGGACCGGGGAGCTGTTTTTT
>TRBD1|-|TRBJ2-3|TRBV9
CASSVSAGQGGDTQYF
TGTGCCAGCAGCGTCTCAGCGGGACAGGGGGGGGATACGCAGTATTTT
>TRBD1|-|TRBJ1-2|TRBV30
CAWRGQGYGYTF
TGTGCCTGGAGGGGACAGGGGTATGGCTACACCTTC
>TRBD1|once|TRBJ2-3|TRBV30
CAWRQGILSTDTQYF
TGTGCCTGGAGACAGGGGATTCTCAGCACAGATACGCAGTATTTT
>TRBD1|-|TRBJ2-5|TRBV6-5
CASSYFGTGRQETQYF
TGTGCCAGCAGTTACTTCGGGACAGGGAGACAAGAGACCCAGTACTTC
>-|-|TRBJ2-1|TRBV5-4
CASSYSGITSRSYNEQFF
TGTGCCAGCAGCTATTCGGGCATCACTAGCCGCTCCTACAATGAGCAGTTCTTC
>-|-|TRBJ2-3|TRBV5-6
CASTPSVTDTQYF
TGTGCCAGCACCCCCAGCGTCACAGATACGCAGTATTTT
>-|-|TRBJ1-2|TRBV19
CASTVALNYGYTF
TGTGCCAGTACCGTAGCGCTTAACTATGGCTACACCTTC
>TRBD1|-|TRBJ2-2|TRBV28
CASSLRGQGAMTGELFF
TGTGCCAGCAGTTTAAGGGGACAGGGGGCGATGACCGGGGAGCTGTTTTTT
>TRBD2|once|TRBJ2-3|TRBV7-2
CASSPFGLAGGQTQYF
TGTGCCAGCAGCCCCTTCGGACTAGCGGGGGGGCAGACGCAGTATTTT
>-|-|TRBJ1-1|TRBV12-5
CASGWGRADEAFF
TGTGCTAGTGGTTGGGGGAGGGCGGATGAAGCTTTCTTT
>-|few|TRBJ2-2|TRBV19
CASIRGAALHTGELFF
TGTGCCAGCATACGGGGGGCGGCCTTACACACCGGGGAGCTGTTTTTT
>-|-|TRBJ2-7|TRBV15
CATSRDRSGTLAFYEQYF
TGTGCCACCAGCAGAGATCGTTCCGGGACTCTGGCTTTCTACGAGCAGTACTTC
>TRBD2|-|TRBJ2-5|TRBV28
CASSLRSGSSIYGETQYF
TGTGCCAGCAGTTTAAGGAGCGGGAGTTCAATTTACGGAGAGACCCAGTACTTC
>TRBD1|-|TRBJ1-1|TRBV7-8
CASSPNRQGYTEAFF
TGTGCCAGCAGCCCGAACCGACAGGGGTACACTGAAGCTTTCTTT
>-|-|TRBJ1-1|TRBV4-1
CASSQDRGNTEAFF
TGCGCCAGCAGCCAAGATCGGGGGAACACTGAAGCTTTCTTT
>-|-|TRBJ2-1|TRBV24-1
CATSGQQVSSYNEQFF
TGTGCCACCAGTGGTCAACAGGTGAGCTCCTACAATGAGCAGTTCTTC
>TRBD1|-|TRBJ1-1|TRBV30
CAWGTGTVTEAFF
TGTGCCTGGGGTACGGGGACAGTTACTGAAGCTTTCTTT
>-|-|TRBJ1-3|TRBV5-1
CASSLAGNSGNTIYF
TGCGCCAGCAGCTTGGCAGGGAACTCTGGAAACACCATATATTTT
>TRBD1|-|TRBJ2-7|TRBV10-3
CAISDQGQPRSYEQYF
TGTGCCATCAGTGACCAGGGACAGCCCCGATCCTACGAGCAGTACTTC
>-|-|TRBJ1-1|TRBV15
CATSRDKGEEAFF
TGTGCCACCAGCAGAGATAAAGGGGAAGAAGCTTTCTTT
>TRBD1|few|TRBJ1-2|TRBV19
CASSTQDRPLDYGYTF
TGTGCCAGTAGTACCCAGGACAGGCCCTTGGACTATGGCTACACCTTC
>TRBD1|few|TRBJ1-6|TRBV19
CASSIQGVENSPLHF
TGTGCCAGTAGCATACAGGGGGTAGAGAATTCACCCCTCCACTTT
>TRBD2|-|TRBJ2-7|TRBV5-1
CASSLDSGGLPYEQYF
TGCGCCAGCAGCTTGGATAGCGGGGGCCTCCCCTACGAGCAGTACTTC
>-|-|TRBJ1-3|TRBV9
CASSVSGVDGNTIYF
TGTGCCAGCAGCGTATCAGGGGTGGATGGAAACACCATATATTTT
>TRBD2|-|TRBJ2-1|TRBV7-9
CASSQNPSGRAFEQFF
TGTGCCAGCAGCCAAAATCCTAGCGGGAGGGCATTTGAGCAGTTCTTC
>-|once|TRBJ1-1|TRBV5-1
CASTTRKGGNTEAFF
TGCGCCAGCACCACCCGTAAAGGAGGGAACACTGAAGCTTTCTTT
>TRBD2|-|TRBJ2-7|TRBV6-5
CASSYIGGAYEQYF
TGTGCCAGCAGTTACATCGGGGGGGCCTACGAGCAGTACTTC
>-|-|TRBJ1-1|TRBV30
CAWTGVAYTEAFF
TGTGCCTGGACGGGTGTCGCATACACTGAAGCTTTCTTT
>TRBD1|-|TRBJ1-5|TRBV15
CATSRPGQFNQPQHF
TGTGCCACCAGCAGGCCGGGACAGTTTAATCAGCCCCAGCATTTT
>TRBD1|few|TRBJ1-4|TRBV12-3/TRBV12-4
CASSLETGEKLFF
TGTGCCAGCAGTTTAGAGACAGGGGAAAAACTGTTTTTT
>-|-|TRBJ1-1|TRBV12-1
CASSLTPTGGGMNTEAFF
TGTGCCAGCAGCTTAACGCCGACCGGGGGGGGGATGAACACTGAAGCTTTCTTT
>TRBD1|-|TRBJ2-7|TRBV5-4
CASSFNRGQQYEQYF
TGTGCCAGCAGCTTTAACAGGGGGCAGCAGTACGAGCAGTACTTC
>-|-|TRBJ1-5|TRBV6-5
CASSLQGTSNQPQHF
TGTGCCAGCAGTTTACAGGGAACGAGCAATCAGCCCCAGCATTTT
>TRBD1|once|TRBJ2-5|TRBV27
CASSAWGQPTQETQYF
TGTGCCAGCAGTGCCTGGGGACAGCCTACACAAGAGACCCAGTACTTC
>-|-|TRBJ1-6|TRBV3-1/TRBV3-2
CASSHRRTVGSPLHF
TGTGCCAGCAGCCACAGACGGACAGTAGGTTCACCCCTCCACTTT
>-|-|TRBJ1-5|TRBV5-5
CASSKLTEGNQPQHF
TGTGCCAGCAGCAAACTGACAGAAGGCAATCAGCCCCAGCATTTT
>TRBD1|-|TRBJ1-2|TRBV18
CASSDRPSLANYGYTF
TGTGCCAGCTCGGACAGGCCCTCTCTAGCTAACTATGGCTACACCTTC
>-|medium-sized|TRBJ2-4|TRBV13
CASSPRKGAGLAKNIQYF
TGTGCCAGCAGCCCACGCAAGGGTGCGGGACTAGCCAAAAACATTCAGTACTTC
>TRBD2|-|TRBJ2-3|TRBV5-6
CASSLPGTSGMTDTQYF
TGTGCCAGCAGCCTGCCCGGGACTAGCGGGATGACAGATACGCAGTATTTT
>TRBD2|-|TRBJ2-5|TRBV10-3
CAISESPSGEETQYF
TGTGCCATCAGTGAGTCGCCTAGCGGGGAAGAGACCCAGTACTTC
>-|-|TRBJ1-2|TRBV7-2
CASSLEGANYGYTF
TGTGCCAGCAGCTTAGAGGGGGCTAACTATGGCTACACCTTC
>TRBD2|once|TRBJ2-3|TRBV7-3
CASSLTPLAGETDTQYF
TGTGCCAGCAGCTTAACCCCCTTAGCGGGGGAAACAGATACGCAGTATTTT
>-|-|TRBJ2-1|TRBV24-1
CATSDFGGVGYNEQFF
TGTGCCACCAGTGATTTCGGGGGAGTGGGCTACAATGAGCAGTTCTTC
>-|-|TRBJ1-1|TRBV11-2
CASSLTFWSDTEAFF
TGTGCCAGCAGCCTTACGTTCTGGAGCGACACTGAAGCTTTCTTT
>-|-|TRBJ1-4|TRBV19
CASSVQGTTNEKLFF
TGTGCCAGTAGTGTCCAGGGTACAACTAATGAAAAACTGTTTTTT
>-|-|TRBJ2-7|TRBV7-2
CASSSSTGEGEQYF
TGTGCCAGCAGCTCCTCGACAGGGGAGGGCGAGCAGTACTTC
>TRBD2|-|TRBJ2-1|TRBV2
CASRRTSGGALGYEQFF
TGTGCCAGCAGGAGGACTAGCGGGGGGGCCTTGGGATATGAGCAGTTCTTC
>TRBD1|-|TRBJ2-7|TRBV6-5
CASSYGTGGYEQYF
TGTGCCAGCAGTTACGGGACAGGGGGCTACGAGCAGTACTTC